Included here is one TCR beta chain sequence, with context. Its specificity is not known. This sample was included in a study of cytomegalovirus exposure and HLA in healthy donors. At the level of the study: Samples from HLA-typed donors yielded some 85 million unique TCRs in an early data release.

Study-level findings and limits: The authors enumerated 150 to 200 TCR beta chains as linked to cytomegalovirus. Immune exposure data for these donors was limited to CMV serostatus. A prior analysis recorded that most TCR beta V segments were productive about 87% or about 30% of the time.

The PCR ran on 60 Vbeta and 13 Jbeta primers. Here immunoSEQ multiplex PCR was the method, and the copy in TCRdb shows in-frame clones only, minus some. The sample holds 70,000 or so clones, just under 70% seen once. Germline V gene sequence: CDR1 MNHEY, CDR2 SVGAGI. The CDR3 runs 13 residues. Trimming shortened V by 0 bases and J by 8 bases, and 11 bases separated the two germline ends. The V and J genes are TRBV6-5 and TRBJ2-7, with D hard to call. This sequence originates from a woman in her twenties or thirties in good health and CMV-seronegative. Sequencing used PBMCs. The CDR3 sequence is CASSYSMPGKQYF. The CDR3 DNA follows: TGTGCCAGCAGTTACTCGATGCCGGGTAAGCAGTACTTC.